The table lists the clone carrying this T cell receptor beta chain with many counts. This sample is drawn from a study of early T cells in non-severe SARS-CoV-2 infection. TCRdb processed the 5' RACE reads anew with MiXCR; each CDR3 protein has one entry. The sample yields tens of thousands of distinct CDR3 sequences, 9.3% seen once. The V end was cut by 2 bases, the J end by 1 base, with 2 bases between. Germline CDR1 SEHNR, CDR2 FQNEAQ (reference sequence). This CDR3 region has 12 residues. The specimen sequenced was whole blood. The TCR sequence derives from an adult who was a healthcare worker with PCR-confirmed SARS-CoV-2 infection or an uninfected control (not recorded which). V usage is TRBV7-9 and J usage is TRBJ1-1; the D is unclear. CDR3 nucleotide sequence: TGTGCCAGCAGCTTATGGAACACTGAAGCTTTCTTT. This codes for CASSLWNTEAFF.